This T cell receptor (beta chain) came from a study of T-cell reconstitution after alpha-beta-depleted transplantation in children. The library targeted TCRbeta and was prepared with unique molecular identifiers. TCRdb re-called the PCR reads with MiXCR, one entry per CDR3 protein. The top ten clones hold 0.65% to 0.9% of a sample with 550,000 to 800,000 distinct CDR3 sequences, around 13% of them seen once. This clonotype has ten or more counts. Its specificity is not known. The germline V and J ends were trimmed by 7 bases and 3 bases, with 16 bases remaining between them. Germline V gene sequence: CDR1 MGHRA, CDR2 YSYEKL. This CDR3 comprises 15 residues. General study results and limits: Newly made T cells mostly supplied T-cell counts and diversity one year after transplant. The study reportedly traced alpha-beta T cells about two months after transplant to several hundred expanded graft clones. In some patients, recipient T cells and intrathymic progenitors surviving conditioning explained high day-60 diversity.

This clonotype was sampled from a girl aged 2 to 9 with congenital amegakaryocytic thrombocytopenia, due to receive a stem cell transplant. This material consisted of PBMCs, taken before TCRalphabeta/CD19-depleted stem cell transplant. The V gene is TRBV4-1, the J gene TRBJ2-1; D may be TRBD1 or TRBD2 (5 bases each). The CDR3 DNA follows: TGCGCCAGCACCCCCACGAGGGGCGGCTACAATGAGCAGTTCTTC. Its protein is CASTPTRGGYNEQFF.